A few counts support the clone carrying this T cell receptor (beta chain). Germline V gene lookup returns CDR1 MGHRA and CDR2 YSYEKL. There are 15 residues in the CDR3. V lost 1 base and J 5 bases, leaving 14 bases between the germline ends. This entry is derived from a study of blood T cells in healthy people across ages. Alongside a J-beta primer mix, a sample-barcoded 5' primer served in a second PCR lasting about 6 to 11 cycles. TCRdb recomputed calls from the 5' RACE reads with MiXCR, one row per CDR3 protein. Seen here are about 1.8 million distinct CDR3 sequences, around 50% observed once, and the top ten hold approximately 2.1%.

V and J are TRBV4-1 and TRBJ2-5, with TRBD1 as a possible D gene (6 bases). This receptor was obtained from a woman in her forties in good health. The source material was blood. CDR3 sequence: CASSQGWGPRETQYF. CDR3 DNA sequence: TGCGCCAGCAGCCAAGGTTGGGGGCCTCGGGAGACCCAGTACTTC.